A single sample is the source of the 30 T cell receptor beta chains below, sequenced in a study of CD8+CD57+ T cells in acquired aplastic anemia. Profiling that covered TCR beta VDJ and CDR3 relied on genomic DNA as its template. Via MiXCR, TCRdb re-called the reads, giving one row per CDR3 protein. In the table there are around 430,000 distinct CDR3 sequences, approximately 32% of which are singletons. Previously, flow cytometry had revealed CD8+CD57+ cell expansion in the patients chosen for sequencing. Sequenced material: sorted CD4+, CD8+, or CD8+CD57+ T cells (not recorded which) from PBMCs. All receptors come from a human donor with aplastic anemia.

In regard to this clonotype: A much larger clone lies a single base off, so this may be a read error. The chain links TRBV7-7 to TRBJ1-4, with unresolved D. The CDR3 contains 13 residues. Germline CDR1 SSHAT, CDR2 FNYEAQ (reference sequence). This CDR3 is CASSLVLNEKPFF. Here the CDR3 DNA reads TGTGCTAGCAGCTTAGTTCTTAATGAAAAACCGTTTTTT.

The rearrangement links TRBV20-1 to TRBJ1-5; TRBD1 agrees at 9 bases. V shed 6 bases and J 5 bases; nucleotides not matched to a gene: 11. CDR3 length: 15 residues. Germline CDR1 DFQATT, CDR2 SNEGSKA (reference sequence). In DNA, the CDR3 is TGCAGTGCCCCAGGCGGGACAGGGAGGCATCAGCCCCAGCATTTT. Translated, it gives CSAPGGTGRHQPQHF.

This clonotype was counted only a few times. V and J are TRBV7-3 and TRBJ1-3, with TRBD1 matching over 9 bases. CDR1 SGHTA and CDR2 FQGTGA come from the germline V gene. This CDR3 has 16 amino acids. V lost 2 bases, J lost 3 bases, and 5 bases stayed unmatched. This CDR3 is CASSLSTGGYGNTIYF. The CDR3, as DNA: TGTGCCAGCAGCTTATCCACAGGGGGCTATGGAAACACCATATATTTT.

CDR3: CASSVTSPSYEQYF. CDR3 nucleotides: TGTGCCAGCAGTGTTACATCCCCCTCCTACGAGCAGTACTTC. J is TRBJ2-7 and V is TRBV6-1, with D uncertain. Deletions cut 4 bases from V and 0 bases from J, with 10 bases between. Looked up from germline, CDR1 is MNHNS and CDR2 is SASEGT. The CDR3 loop spans 14 amino acids.

On this clonotype: It may be a read error: a sequence one base away is much more abundant. CDR3 coding DNA: TGTGCCAGCATGAGCGGGGGGGCGTACGAGCAGTACTTC. This codes for CASMSGGAYEQYF. This sequence joins TRBV3-1 and TRBJ2-7; 10 positions agree with TRBD2. The germline CDR1 and CDR2 sequences are LGHDT and YNNKEL (reference sequence). The CDR3 covers 13 residues. Germline trimming cut 7 bases from V and 4 bases from J; bases unmatched to any gene: 4.

The table lists this clonotype with many counts. The CDR3 nucleotides read TGTGCCAGTAGTATCAGAGAGACCCAGTACTTC. This gives the protein CASSIRETQYF. The chain links TRBV19 to TRBJ2-5; D not certain. The V end was cut by 3 bases, the J end by 4 bases, with 3 bases between. CDR1 is LNHDA, CDR2 SQIVND, per germline (reference sequence). This CDR3 has 11 amino acids. Using reference TRBV19 and TRBJ2-5 for the parts outside the CDR3, the full variable domain is DGGITQSPKYLFRKEGQNVTLSCEQNLNHDAMYWYRQDPGQGLRLIYYSQIVNDFQKGDIAEGYSVSREKKESFPLTVTSAQKNPTAFYLCASSIRETQYFGPGTRLLVL.

To note about this clonotype: A read error may be the cause here, since a much bigger clone is one base away. The chain has TRBV7-9 and TRBJ2-1; 7 positions agree with TRBD1. The CDR3 has 12 residues. CDR1 is SEHNR, CDR2 FQNEAQ, per germline (reference sequence). V shed 7 bases and J 6 bases; nucleotides not matched to a gene: 3. The CDR3 nucleotides read TGTGCCAGCACCCGGACAGGCAATGAGCAGTTCTTC. Protein sequence: CASTRTGNEQFF.

This chain connects TRBV19 to TRBJ2-5, with 9 bases fitting TRBD2. Germline-derived CDR1 and CDR2 are LNHDA and SQIVND (reference sequence). J lost 5 bases, V lost 6 bases, and 10 bases had no gene match. The CDR3 length is 15 residues. The chain's CDR3 is CASRTAGGAAETQYF. The CDR3 nucleotides read TGTGCCAGTAGAACTGCGGGGGGGGCGGCGGAGACCCAGTACTTC.

A remark on this clonotype: A much larger clone lies a single base off, so this may be a read error. The conserved phenylalanine or tryptophan normally closing the CDR3 is absent here, so this likely arose from a read error. This chain joins TRBV2 and TRBJ2-1; D is possibly TRBD1 or TRBD2 (5 bases each). V gave up 6 bases and J gave up 7 bases, with 19 bases separating them. This CDR3 region has 15 residues. The germline V gene has CDR1 SNHLY and CDR2 FYNNEI. The CDR3 loop is CASRDPGPLVNEQFL. CDR3 DNA sequence: TGTGCCAGCAGAGACCCGGGACCGTTGGTGAATGAGCAGTTCCTC.

This clonotype appeared a single time. The chain has TRBV6-5 and TRBJ1-2, with 7 bases aligning to TRBD1. Losses at the gene ends were 6 bases for V and 2 bases for J; bases not matched to a gene: 12. Germline-derived CDR1 and CDR2 are MNHEY and SVGAGI. The CDR3 is 16 amino acids. CDR3 nucleotide sequence: TGTGCCAGCAGATATCGACAGGGCCTAGGAAACTATGGCTACACCTTC. This translates into CASRYRQGLGNYGYTF.

In this sample, this clonotype turned up many times. The chain links TRBV18 to TRBJ1-6; 9 bases match TRBD1. The CDR3 spans 14 residues. Germline V gene data show CDR1 as KGHSH and CDR2 as LQKENI. J gave up 9 bases and V 3 bases, and 3 bases lay outside the gene matches. The CDR3 reads CASSPDRGGSPLHF. CDR3 bases: TGTGCCAGCTCACCGGACAGGGGCGGTTCACCCCTCCACTTT.

J is TRBJ2-5 and V is TRBV7-2; TRBD1 is a possible D gene (6 bases). The CDR3 is 15 amino acids. The V end lost 5 bases, the J end lost 5 bases, and 18 bases lay between the germline ends. Germline loops: CDR1 SGHTA, CDR2 FQGNSA. This CDR3 reads CASSGRDTPSETQYF. Written as DNA, the CDR3 is TGTGCCAGCAGCGGCCGGGACACCCCCTCGGAGACCCAGTACTTC.

This clonotype was recorded at least ten times. The V gene is TRBV19, the J gene TRBJ1-1, with 7 positions matching TRBD1. In germline, CDR1 is LNHDA, CDR2 SQIVND (reference sequence). V lost 6 bases and J lost 4; bases outside the gene matches: 5. The CDR3 sequence is 13 residues long. CDR3 DNA sequence: TGTGCCAGTAGACAAGGGGGCTTCACTGAAGCTTTCTTT. Its translation is CASRQGGFTEAFF.

This chain links TRBV12-1 with TRBJ2-7; TRBD2, as called in the table, went unchecked against the DNA. TRBV12-1 is a recognized pseudogene. This CDR3 has 18 residues. The CDR3 protein is CATQSLADRVPLTYEQYF. For the CDR3, the DNA is TGTGCCACTCAATCCCTAGCGGACCGGGTCCCCCTAACCTACGAGCAGTACTTC.

The chain couples TRBV7-9 to TRBJ2-3; tentatively, D is TRBD1 or TRBD2 (5 bases each). V gave up 3 bases and J gave up 8 bases, with 15 bases separating them. This CDR3 is 14 amino acids long. Germline CDR1 is SEHNR and CDR2 is FQNEAQ (reference sequence). The CDR3 region is CASSLGRELGTQYF. The CDR3 DNA reads as TGTGCCAGCAGCTTGGGCAGGGAGCTCGGTACGCAGTATTTT.

The genes are TRBV20-1 and TRBJ1-5, with D unclear. The germline CDR1 and CDR2 sequences are DFQATT and SNEGSKA (reference sequence). V lost 0 bases to trimming and J lost 4 bases, with 19 bases between them. The CDR3 runs to 17 residues. CDR3 sequence reads: CSARDRQPGLGNQPQHF. The CDR3 DNA reads as TGCAGTGCTAGAGATCGGCAGCCCGGGCTCGGGAATCAGCCCCAGCATTTT.

The chain recombines TRBV6-4 with TRBJ1-1, with D unresolved. Trimming shortened V by 3 bases and J by 1 base, and 6 bases separated the two germline ends. Germline values: CDR1 MRHNA, CDR2 SNTAGT. The CDR3 has 13 residues. The CDR3 sequence is CASSEKANTEAFF. CDR3 sequence (DNA): TGTGCCAGCAGTGAAAAGGCGAACACTGAAGCTTTCTTT.

This clonotype has a count of ten or more. In nucleotides, the CDR3 is TGTGCCAGCAGCCCTCGGGGGGGAGAGACCCAGTACTTC. Translated, it gives CASSPRGGETQYF. V is TRBV18 and J is TRBJ2-5; 8 nucleotides line up with TRBD2. The CDR3 has 13 residues. Trimming removed 8 bases from V and 4 bases from J; junction bases left unmatched: 6. Germline CDR1 reads KGHSH; CDR2 reads LQKENI.

Note on this clonotype: A much larger clone sits a single nucleotide away, making a read error possible. This chain links TRBV7-9 with TRBJ2-7; TRBD1 or TRBD2 may be the D gene (5 bases each). Germline CDR1 and CDR2: SEHNR and FQNEAQ (reference sequence). This CDR3 region has 14 residues. Trimming cost V 5 bases and J 7 bases, with 18 bases left between them. Here the CDR3 reads CASSAGTHMGEQYF. In nucleotides, the CDR3 is TGTGCCAGCAGCGCCGGGACGCACATGGGGGAGCAGTACTTC.

As to this clonotype: A much more abundant neighbour one base away suggests this may be a read error. As the CDR3 is not closed by the conserved phenylalanine or tryptophan, this likely results from a read error. V gene TRBV20-1 combines with J gene TRBJ1-5; 7 positions agree with TRBD1. The CDR3 runs 12 residues. The V and J ends lost 6 bases and 7 bases, in that order; junction bases with no gene match: 6. Germline V gives CDR1 DFQATT, CDR2 SNEGSKA (reference sequence). This chain's CDR3 is CSARTGWQPQHL. CDR3 coding DNA: TGCAGTGCGCGGACAGGCTGGCAGCCCCAGCATCTT.

J is TRBJ1-4 and V is TRBV12-3 or TRBV12-4, with 7 bases aligning to TRBD1. The CDR3 has 14 amino acids. V was pared by 4 bases and J by 1 base, with 0 bases of the junction left unmatched. For the CDR3, the DNA is TGTGCCAGCAGTTCAGGGGGAACTAATGAAAAACTGTTTTTT. This codes for CASSSGGTNEKLFF.

Of note for this clonotype: One base away lies a much larger clone, so this may be a sequencing read error. The CDR3 is CASSLAANNQPQHF. The CDR3 coding sequence is TGTGCCAGCAGCTTAGCGGCAAACAATCAGCCCCAGCATTTT. V usage is TRBV7-9 and J usage is TRBJ1-5; D gene unclear. Germline-derived CDR1 and CDR2 are SEHNR and FQNEAQ (reference sequence). V dropped 0 bases and J dropped 3 bases, with 6 bases sitting between them. The CDR3 extends over 14 amino acids.

The V and J genes are TRBV3-1 and TRBJ1-4; TRBD1 matches 7 bases. Germline CDR1 reads LGHDT; CDR2 reads YNNKEL (reference sequence). V lost 1 base to trimming and J lost 6 bases; unmatched junction nucleotides: 5. This CDR3 has 15 amino acids. This CDR3 reads CASSQGDREYEKLFF. The CDR3 DNA reads TGTGCCAGCAGCCAAGGAGACAGGGAATATGAAAAACTGTTTTTT.

As concerns this clonotype: A read error may explain this, as a much larger clone is one base away. The CDR3 end shows no conserved phenylalanine or tryptophan, and so a read error is likely. J is TRBJ1-6 and V is TRBV20-1, with 9 bases that match TRBD1. V gave up 3 bases and J gave up 10 bases; unmatched junction bases: 7. This CDR3 region has 14 residues. Germline V gene lookup returns CDR1 DFQATT and CDR2 SNEGSKA (reference sequence). CDR3 region: CSARAGTGISPLHL. CDR3 bases: TGCAGTGCTAGGGCCGGGACAGGGATCTCACCCCTCCACCTT.

The genes are TRBV6-1 and TRBJ2-1, with D tentatively TRBD1 or TRBD2 (5 bases each). CDR1 MNHNS and CDR2 SASEGT come from the germline V gene. Trimming removed 7 bases from V and 13 bases from J, with 17 bases in between. The CDR3 runs 12 residues. CDR3 sequence: CASTDHSGTQFF. CDR3 sequence (DNA): TGTGCCAGCACCGATCACTCCGGGACCCAGTTCTTC.

The V and J genes are TRBV6-5 and TRBJ1-2, with TRBD1 identical over 11 bases. The CDR3 is 15 residues long. CDR1 and CDR2 from the germline V gene are MNHEY and SVGAGI. With V trimmed by 4 bases and J by 7 bases, 8 bases remained unmatched. The CDR3 loop reads CASSCIGQGACGYTF. The DNA of the CDR3 is TGTGCCAGCAGTTGCATCGGACAGGGGGCTTGTGGCTACACCTTC.

The V gene is TRBV25-1, the J gene TRBJ1-1; the match to TRBD1 covers 7 bases. This CDR3 comprises 14 residues. The V segment lost 6 bases and the J segment 3 bases; nucleotides outside the gene matches: 7. Germline lookup yields CDR1 MGHDK and CDR2 SYGVNS. The CDR3 here is CASRGRQGDTEAFF. In DNA, the CDR3 is TGTGCCAGCAGAGGACGGCAGGGGGACACTGAAGCTTTCTTT.

This clonotype was counted once. The chain carries TRBV19 and TRBJ1-6; TRBD1 agrees at 8 bases. Germline trimming cut 3 bases from V and 5 bases from J; bases unmatched to any gene: 0. The CDR3 runs to 14 residues. The germline V gene encodes CDR1 LNHDA and CDR2 SQIVND (reference sequence). The CDR3 DNA reads as TGTGCCAGTAGTATGGGACAGGATAATTCACCCCTCCACTTT. The encoded protein is CASSMGQDNSPLHF.

The chain combines TRBV5-1 with TRBJ2-7; TRBD1 agrees at 11 bases. The CDR3 is 15 amino acids. Germline V gene data show CDR1 as SGHRS and CDR2 as YFSETQ. Trimming cost V 4 bases and J 4 bases; bases outside gene matches: 7. DNA for the CDR3: TGCGCCAGCAGCACCGGGACAGGGGGATTGTACGAGCAGTACTTC. This codes for CASSTGTGGLYEQYF.

This clonotype has a count of ten or more. The chain joins TRBV19 to TRBJ2-7, with D tentatively TRBD1 or TRBD2 (5 bases each). Germline V CDR1 and CDR2: LNHDA, SQIVND (reference sequence). The CDR3 consists of 13 residues. V shed 10 bases and J shed 7 bases, with 20 bases lying between them. The CDR3 coding sequence is TGTGCCATCGCCCCGGGACCGCTGGGGGAGCAGTACTTC. This sequence encodes CAIAPGPLGEQYF.